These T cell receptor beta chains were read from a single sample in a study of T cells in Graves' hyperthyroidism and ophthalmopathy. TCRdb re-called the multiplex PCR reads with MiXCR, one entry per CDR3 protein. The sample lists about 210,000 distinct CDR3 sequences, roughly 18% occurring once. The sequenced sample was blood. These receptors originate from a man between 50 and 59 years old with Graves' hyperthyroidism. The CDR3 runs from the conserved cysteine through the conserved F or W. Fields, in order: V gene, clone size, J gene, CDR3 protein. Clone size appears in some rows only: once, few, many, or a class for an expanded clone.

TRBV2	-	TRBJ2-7	CASSPGGGTYEQYF
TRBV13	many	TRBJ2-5	CASSFVRLETQYF
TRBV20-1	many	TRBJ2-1	CSARNAGGGGYNEQFF
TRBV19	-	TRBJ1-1	CASISGHLMNTEAFF
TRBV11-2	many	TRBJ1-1	CASSLDPSNTEAFF
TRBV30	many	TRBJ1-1	CAWSVGTETEAFF
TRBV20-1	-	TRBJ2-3	CSAVGLRTTDTQYF
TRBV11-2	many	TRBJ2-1	CASSLIRMRNEQFF
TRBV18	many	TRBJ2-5	CASSPLGGNQETQYF
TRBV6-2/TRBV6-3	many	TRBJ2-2	CASTHPRGLNTGELFF
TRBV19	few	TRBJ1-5	CASSMALWPQHF
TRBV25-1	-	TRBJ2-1	CASSRRAGGHNEQFF
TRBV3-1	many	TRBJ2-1	CASSPPGAGVGFWNEQFF
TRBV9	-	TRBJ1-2	CASSVGDRATYGYTF
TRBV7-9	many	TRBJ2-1	CASSLVGGWGIRTYNEQFF
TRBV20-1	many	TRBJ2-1	CSAPVVGGSAGVVFGEQFF
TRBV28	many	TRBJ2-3	CASQVDTGTDTQYF
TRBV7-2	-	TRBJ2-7	CATSRDQDPSYEQYF
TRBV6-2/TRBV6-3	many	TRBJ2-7	CASSYLGLSEQYF
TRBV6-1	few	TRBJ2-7	CASRDRGEQYF
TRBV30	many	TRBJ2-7	CAWSTRTGQGRSYEQYF
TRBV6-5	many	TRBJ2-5	CASSYIRGTGGQETQYF
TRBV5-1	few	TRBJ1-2	CASSLQVANYGYTF
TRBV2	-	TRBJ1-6	CASSVTGGAPLHF
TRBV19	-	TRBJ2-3	CARDSCGQPDTQYF
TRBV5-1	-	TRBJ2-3	CASRETSITDTQYF
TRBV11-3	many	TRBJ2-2	CASSFHPGQGAGKAGELFF
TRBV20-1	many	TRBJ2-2	CSARSRMFANTGELFF
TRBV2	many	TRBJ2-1	CASSERGGLSDEQFF
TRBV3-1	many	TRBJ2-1	CASSQVGQGAYNEQFF
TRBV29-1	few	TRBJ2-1	CSVRVVNEQFF
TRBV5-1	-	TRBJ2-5	CASSPGGTGVQETQYF
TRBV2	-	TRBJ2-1	CASSEEGGGYNEQFF
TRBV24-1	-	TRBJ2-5	CATSAGTSAQETQYF
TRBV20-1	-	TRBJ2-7	CSARGRRLAGGPDQYF
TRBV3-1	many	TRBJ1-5	CASSQTGQGSGSNQPQHF
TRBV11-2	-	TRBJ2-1	CASSLATSGKYNEQFF
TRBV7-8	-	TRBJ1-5	CASSLEGAGNSNQPQHF